What follows describes a single T cell receptor (beta chain). This receptor's antigen is unknown. No per-base quality is available; no much larger clone lies one base away. Hyperthyroidism patients were aged 18 to 65 years and newly diagnosed, with disease duration of less than 2 months. Patients with uncontrolled infections, other autoimmune diseases, pregnancy or lactation were excluded. Clinical symptoms, serum thyroxine and TRAb, thyroid ultrasound, and orbital computed tomography formed the basis for the diagnoses. Blood from progressor patients was collected at the time of first diagnosis with hyperthyroidism, before any ophthalmopathy symptoms had appeared. Ficoll-Paque density gradient centrifugation was used to isolate PBMCs from around 10 ml of fresh peripheral blood. Progressor patients were first diagnosed with Graves' hyperthyroidism and then developed ophthalmopathy during follow-up. Trizol reagent was used to extract total RNA, and RNA quality was then checked on an Agilent 2100 Bioanalyzer.

This sample is part of a study of T cells in Graves' hyperthyroidism and ophthalmopathy (dated by TCRdb to between 2018 and 2021). About the full investigation: Peripheral blood samples were taken at the time of initial diagnosis, prior to any treatment. To identify distinguishing TCR V-J signatures, a discovery cohort of around 100 patients was used, comprising 43 with Graves' ophthalmopathy and roughly 60 with stable Graves' hyperthyroidism. Whether ophthalmopathy could be predicted prospectively was tested in an independent validation cohort made up of 18 hyperthyroidism patients plus 17 patients who later progressed to ophthalmopathy. The approximately 95 discovery patients were divided at random into training and test sets in a 7:3 ratio. In addition, the study compared T-cell repertoires in thyroid tissue and in blood from about 6 Graves' hyperthyroidism patients. After sampling, hyperthyroidism patients received methimazole starting at 30 mg daily, and ophthalmopathy patients received high-dose intravenous methylprednisolone. According to the paper, TCR Vbeta CDR3 sequencing was carried out on 135 peripheral blood samples, which came from about 45 ophthalmopathy, under 80 hyperthyroidism and some 17 progressor patients.

The TCR beta CDR3 regions were amplified from the RNA transcripts. The first round of RT-PCR for the TCR CDR3 was performed with the HTBI primer set and the Qiagen OneStep RT-PCR kit. A second multiplex PCR round built the libraries, followed by size selection and purification. Sequencing of the libraries was done on an Illumina HiSeq2000 using paired-end 100 bp reads. For the original study's pipeline: Raw data were processed with SOAPnuke, discarding reads with adapters, uncalled bases, mean Phred below 15, or no exact constant-primer or identifier match. COPE v1.2.5 was used to merge the high-quality paired reads, and each unique nucleotide sequence was defined as a clonotype. MiTCR v1.1 was used to align clonotypes to the IMGT TRBV, TRBD and TRBJ reference segments. The analysis was restricted to V-J combinations with a frequency above 0.0001, which together covered about 99% of the repertoires. The TCS score was defined as F50 (clonal expansion) divided by E x V (chaos), with BLOSUM62-based TCRdist calculated between CDR3 peptides within each V-J. Welch's t-statistics and random forest reduced 500 to 550 V-J features to fewer than 15, which were used in a naive Bayes classifier (R e1071). Clones were called with MiXCR by TCRdb after fastp trimmed the public reads at Q25, and only in-frame beta chains were retained. Rows matching on CDR3 protein sequence are summarized as one entry with the most common DNA and genes. Clone size and V and J calls follow TCRdb, not the original study. For this sample the table gives around 350,000 distinct CDR3 sequences, of which about 18% were detected only once. The top ten clonotypes cover around a third of the sample.

The research as a whole found: In validation, the model predicted progression to ophthalmopathy a median of roughly 6.1 months before onset, with roughly 71% sensitivity and 72.22% specificity. No statistical method was used to fix the sample size in advance, and group allocation was not hidden from the investigators. Ophthalmopathy was separated from stable hyperthyroidism by a 13 V-J signature model, with 87.88% sensitivity and just over 81% specificity obtained in cross-validation and 80%/75% obtained in testing. Most expanded thyroid clonotypes (frequency above 0.001) were also detected in blood, a finding suggesting that blood repertoires may reflect thyroid immune responses.

CDR1 and CDR2, per the germline V gene (reference sequence), are SGHAT and FQDESV. Including the terminal cysteine and phenylalanine, the CDR3 comprises 15 residues. Only the CDR3 DNA is retained, 45 bases long and in frame from the first base. The V end loses 1 base and the J end loses 1 base, and a stretch of 10 bases separates them. In this chain, TRBV11-1 is recombined with TRBJ1-1; the best D guess is TRBD1, with 5 bases matching. The sequence came from a woman aged 25 to 39 with Graves' hyperthyroidism that later progressed to Graves' ophthalmopathy. What was sequenced was blood. The sequenced DNA: TGTGCCAGCAGCTTAGGGACACCCACGAACACTGAAGCTTTCTTT. It translates to CASSLGTPTNTEAFF.